A single sample is the source of the 20 T cell receptor beta chains below, sequenced in a study of memory CD4+ T cells and cytomegalovirus serostatus. The sort gate was single viable CD3+CD4+CD8-CD45RO+ cells for memory CD4+ T cells. Repertoires were generated with immunoSEQ multiplex PCR, while TCRdb's copy carries only in-frame clones and drops some. The repertoire holds tens of thousands of clones, with roughly 72% as singletons. Sequenced material: memory CD4+ T cells from blood. Receptor source: an adult in good health and CMV-seropositive.

This clone was recorded a few times. This sequence joins TRBV5-5 and TRBJ1-1, with D uncertain. The length of the CDR3 is 13 residues. V lost 2 bases, J lost 7 bases, and 12 bases lay in between. Germline V gene data show CDR1 as SGHKS and CDR2 as YYEKEE (reference sequence). CDR3 sequence reads: CASSFGRNLEAFF. CDR3 sequence (DNA): TGTGCCAGCAGCTTCGGTCGGAACCTTGAAGCTTTCTTT.

This clone has only a few counts. The rearrangement links TRBV19 to TRBJ1-1, with 7 nucleotides matching TRBD1. CDR3 size: 15 residues. V lost 5 bases, J lost 4 bases, and 10 bases stayed unmatched. Per the germline V gene, CDR1 is LNHDA and CDR2 is SQIVND (reference sequence). CDR3 protein: CASSPTGQGATEAFF. The CDR3 bases are TGTGCCAGTAGTCCGACAGGGCAAGGAGCCACTGAAGCTTTCTTT.

The CDR3 DNA sequence: TGCGCCAGCAGCTTGGTAGCGGGGAGCGAGCAGTACTTC. Translation gives CASSLVAGSEQYF. The genes are TRBV5-1 and TRBJ2-7, with TRBD2 matching 8 bases. The V and J ends lost 0 bases and 6 bases, in that order; junction bases with no gene match: 2. CDR3 length equals 13 residues. The germline V gene encodes CDR1 SGHRS and CDR2 YFSETQ.

V is TRBV6-5 and J is TRBJ2-1; no reliable D call. Per germline, CDR1 MNHEY and CDR2 SVGAGI. The CDR3 has 14 amino acids. Trimming took 5 bases from V and 7 from J, leaving 15 bases between them. CDR3 DNA: TGTGCCAGCAGTGCCGGCGTCTCCTGGAATGAGCAGTTCTTC. Amino acids: CASSAGVSWNEQFF.

This clone was detected a few times. This chain links TRBV25-1 with TRBJ2-1, with a tentative D call TRBD1 (6 bases). From germline, CDR1 is MGHDK and CDR2 SYGVNS. Trimming cost V 2 bases and J 0 bases, with 17 bases left between them. The CDR3 is 18 residues long. CDR3 DNA sequence: TGTGCCAGCAGTGAAGAGGCGTGGGGGACACACTCCTACAATGAGCAGTTCTTC. Amino acid sequence: CASSEEAWGTHSYNEQFF. Complete variable domain (other parts from reference TRBV25-1 and TRBJ2-1): EADIYQTPRYLVIGTGKKITLECSQTMGHDKMYWYQQDPGMELHLIHYSYGVNSTEKGDLSSESTVSRIRTEHFPLTLESARPSHTSQYLCASSEEAWGTHSYNEQFFGPGTRLTVL.

This clone has a handful of counts. The CDR3 loop is CASSLAVYSGNTIYF. CDR3 in DNA: TGTGCCAGCAGTTTGGCGGTTTACTCTGGAAACACCATATATTTT. The chain combines TRBV28 with TRBJ1-3; D unclear. CDR1 is MDHEN, CDR2 SYDVKM, per germline. Trimming pared 3 bases from V and 0 bases from J, leaving 9 bases between. The CDR3 is 15 amino acids.

The gene calls are TRBV5-1 and TRBJ1-2; no clear D. The CDR3 totals 14 residues. V was clipped by 3 bases and J by 6 bases, with 15 bases between them. CDR1 SGHRS and CDR2 YFSETQ come from the germline V gene. CDR3 nucleotide sequence: TGCGCCAGCAGCTCCAACGACTTGAGGCATGGCTACACCTTC. Translating gives CASSSNDLRHGYTF. The variable domain in full, with the rest retrieved from reference TRBV5-1 and TRBJ1-2, is KAGVTQTPRYLIKTRGQQVTLSCSPISGHRSVSWYQQTPGQGLQFLFEYFSETQRNKGNFPGRFSGRQFSNSRSEMNVSTLELGDSALYLCASSSNDLRHGYTFGSGTRLTVV.

The J gene is TRBJ2-1, the V gene TRBV27; no clear D. The CDR3 consists of 15 residues. Germline V lookup: CDR1 MNHEY, CDR2 SMNVEV (reference sequence). V was trimmed by 6 bases and J by 0 bases, leaving 12 bases between them. The CDR3 sequence is CASSVTWSSYNEQFF. The CDR3 region has the DNA TGTGCCAGCAGCGTTACTTGGAGCTCCTACAATGAGCAGTTCTTC.

This clone showed up just a few times. The chain employs TRBV19 and TRBJ2-3, with D possibly TRBD2 on 5 matching bases. Germline CDR1 and CDR2: LNHDA and SQIVND (reference sequence). The CDR3 runs to 12 residues. The germline V and J ends were trimmed by 10 bases and 5 bases, with 13 bases remaining between them. CDR3 sequence reads: CAIGPGGDTQYF. CDR3 in DNA: TGTGCCATCGGACCAGGAGGAGATACGCAGTATTTT. Full variable domain (outside the CDR3, taken from reference TRBV19 and TRBJ2-3): DGGITQSPKYLFRKEGQNVTLSCEQNLNHDAMYWYRQDPGQGLRLIYYSQIVNDFQKGDIAEGYSVSREKKESFPLTVTSAQKNPTAFYLCAIGPGGDTQYFGPGTRLTVL.

The V and J genes are TRBV11-2 and TRBJ2-3; D remains ambiguous. The CDR3 is made up of 12 amino acids. The germline gives CDR1 SGHAT, CDR2 FQNNGV. The germline V and J ends were trimmed by 2 bases and 3 bases, with 3 bases remaining between them. The CDR3 bases are TGTGCCAGCAGCTTACCAACAGATACGCAGTATTTT. Its protein is CASSLPTDTQYF.

The rearrangement uses TRBV27 and TRBJ2-3; D is uncertain. CDR1 MNHEY and CDR2 SMNVEV come from the germline V gene (reference sequence). The CDR3 is 14 residues long. Trimming removed 3 bases from V and 6 bases from J, with 13 bases in between. CDR3 sequence (DNA): TGTGCCAGCAGTTTCGAGTCAGGCAGGGATACGCAGTATTTT. Residues: CASSFESGRDTQYF.

V and J are TRBV7-3 and TRBJ1-1; D is unclear. The CDR3 consists of 13 residues. CDR1 is SGHTA and CDR2 is FQGTGA in the germline V gene. The V end was cut by 2 bases, the J end by 9 bases, with 13 bases between. The CDR3 sequence is CASSLARQSQAFF. CDR3 nucleotides: TGTGCCAGCAGCTTAGCTCGACAATCTCAAGCTTTCTTT.

The table lists this clone with a few counts. The CDR3 spells CAADKDRGTYNSPLHF. CDR3 sequence (DNA): TGTGCCGCTGACAAAGACAGGGGTACCTATAATTCACCCCTCCACTTT. The V and J genes are TRBV15 and TRBJ1-6, with TRBD1 identical over 8 bases. Unmatched junction bases numbered 11, after V lost 11 bases and J lost 2 bases. The CDR3 extends over 16 amino acids. Germline V gene data show CDR1 as LNHNV and CDR2 as YYDKDF (reference sequence).

V gene TRBV11-1 combines with J gene TRBJ1-1, with 8 nucleotides matching TRBD1. CDR3 length equals 16 residues. The ends lost 3 bases at V and 5 bases at J; junction bases unmatched: 11. CDR1 and CDR2 from the germline V gene are SGHAT and FQDESV (reference sequence). This CDR3 reads CASSFDFGQGGTEAFF. CDR3 DNA: TGTGCCAGCAGCTTCGACTTTGGACAGGGTGGGACTGAAGCTTTCTTT.

The V gene is TRBV13, the J gene TRBJ2-7; no reliable D call. CDR3 size: 15 residues. Trimming took off 0 bases at V and 3 bases at J, with 12 bases between the two ends. Germline CDR1 reads PRHDT; CDR2 reads FYEKMQ (reference sequence). The CDR3: CASSLGFDGSYEQYF. CDR3 DNA sequence: TGTGCCAGCAGCTTAGGCTTCGACGGAAGCTACGAGCAGTACTTC.

Concerning this clone itself: Other DNA sequences from this sample encode an identical CDR3 as well. The genes are TRBV28 and TRBJ1-6; D ambiguous. The V end was cut by 2 bases, the J end by 7 bases, with 0 bases between. The CDR3 loop spans 11 amino acids. The germline V gene encodes CDR1 MDHEN and CDR2 SYDVKM. CDR3 sequence (DNA): TGTGCCAGCAGTTTAAATTCACCCCTCCACTTT. Translation gives CASSLNSPLHF.

This clone was detected only once. The chain joins TRBV28 to TRBJ2-7; D is undetermined. This CDR3 contains 13 residues. Germline values: CDR1 MDHEN, CDR2 SYDVKM. V shed 10 bases and J shed 2 bases, with 15 bases lying between them. CDR3: CATLILRPYEQYF. CDR3 in DNA: TGTGCCACCCTTATACTCAGGCCCTACGAGCAGTACTTC.

This clone was counted only a few times. The CDR3 protein is CARQSSRFF. As DNA, the CDR3 is TGTGCCAGACAATCCTCTAGGTTTTTT. This chain joins TRBV21-1 and TRBJ1-4. TRBV21-1 is labeled a pseudogene. The CDR3 runs to 9 residues.

The chain couples TRBV11-3 to TRBJ1-1, with a possible D match to TRBD1 (5 bases). Germline V lookup: CDR1 SGHNT, CDR2 YENEEA. Trimming cost V 5 bases and J 7 bases, with 11 bases left between them. The CDR3 runs 12 residues. The CDR3 reads CASSADNLEAFF. CDR3 nucleotides: TGTGCCAGCAGCGCGGACAACCTTGAAGCTTTCTTT.

The CDR3 DNA follows: TGCGCCAGCAGCTTGGAATCCAGGGAGAGCACTGAAGCTTTCTTT. This gives the protein CASSLESRESTEAFF. J is TRBJ1-1 and V is TRBV5-1, with D possibly matching TRBD1 (5 bases). CDR1 and CDR2 (germline): SGHRS, YFSETQ. The V end lost 0 bases, the J end lost 4 bases, and 13 bases lay between the germline ends. This CDR3 has 15 residues.